This TCR beta chain derives from a study of cytomegalovirus exposure and HLA in healthy donors. Overall study findings and caveats: Under in vitro conditions, three CMV-associated chains were confirmed as specific for CMV antigens. Reportedly, cytomegalovirus status was diagnosed with high sensitivity and specificity. TCR beta chains associated with HLA were, in a later analysis, more clonally expanded than equally common others.

Notes on this clone: Its antigen is currently unknown.

This CDR3 contains 13 residues. V gave up 8 bases and J gave up 0 bases, with 7 bases separating them. From germline, CDR1 is MNHEY and CDR2 SMNVEV (reference sequence). In the PCR, 60 Vbeta and 13 Jbeta primers were used. Profiled with immunoSEQ multiplex PCR; TCRdb holds only in-frame clones, not every one. Of about 170,000 clones listed, 75% to 85% are singletons. The sequenced material came from PBMCs. V and J are TRBV27 and TRBJ1-4; D gene unclear. The source is a woman aged 45-60 years in good health and CMV-seronegative. The CDR3 spells CASRRATNEKLFF. DNA of the CDR3: TGTGCCAGCCGACGGGCAACTAATGAAAAACTGTTTTTT.